A single sample gave rise to the 10 T cell receptor beta chains below, sequenced in a study of beta chain features in type 1 diabetes. Sequenced material consisted of expressed TCRB transcripts (all of the isolated RNA was reverse transcribed). The method was immunoSEQ multiplex PCR; TCRdb's version includes in-frame clones alone and lacks a portion of them. The sample consists of more than 300,000 clones, over 10% of them appearing once. Study results and caveats: Across all four CD4+ subsets, people with type 1 diabetes showed modestly shorter TCRB CDR3s.

Antigens for these TCRs are unknown. The source material was naive CD4+ T cells from blood. All receptors derive from a woman aged 18-29 years with type 1 diabetes.

The chain combines TRBV12-5 with TRBJ1-6, with D unclear. The V gene lost 1 base and the J gene lost 8 bases, with 12 bases spanning the gap. Germline CDR1 and CDR2: LGHNT and FRNRAP. The CDR3 contains 15 residues. CDR3 sequence reads: CASGLDPGKYSPLHF. In DNA form, the CDR3 reads TGTGCTAGTGGTTTGGATCCGGGGAAGTATTCACCCCTCCACTTT.

DNA for the CDR3: TGTGCCAGCAGCTTTACCGTCGGAGTCAATCAGCCCCAGCATTTT. It yields the protein CASSFTVGVNQPQHF. The V call is TRBV7-2, the J call TRBJ1-5; unclear D gene. The CDR3 length is 15 residues. V was clipped by 3 bases and J by 3 bases, with 12 bases between them. The germline V gene encodes CDR1 SGHTA and CDR2 FQGNSA.

The rearrangement links TRBV28 to TRBJ2-5; maybe TRBD2 (6 bases). V was cut by 2 bases and J by 5 bases, with 15 bases left in between. The CDR3 consists of 15 residues. Germline V gene data show CDR1 as MDHEN and CDR2 as SYDVKM. CDR3 sequence reads: CASSLPTKGRETQYF. For the CDR3, the DNA is TGTGCCAGCAGTTTACCGACGAAGGGGAGGGAGACCCAGTACTTC.

This chain connects TRBV4-2 to TRBJ2-1; the D is unclear. The V end lost 2 bases, the J end lost 4 bases, and 3 bases lay between the germline ends. The CDR3 spans 12 residues. CDR1 and CDR2 (germline): LGHNA, YNFKEQ. This chain's CDR3 is CASSQHYNEQFF. As DNA, the CDR3 is TGTGCCAGCAGCCAACATTACAATGAGCAGTTCTTC.

This clone has just one count. The CDR3 region has the DNA TGTGCCAGCAGCTTAGGGCCTAACTATGGCTACACCTTC. Its protein product is CASSLGPNYGYTF. The chain carries TRBV11-2 and TRBJ1-2; D uncertain. Trimming pared 1 base from V and 0 bases from J, leaving 3 bases between. CDR3 length: 13 residues. The V gene's germline CDR1 is SGHAT and CDR2 FQNNGV.

This clone was detected only a few times. The chain couples TRBV9 to TRBJ1-1; no firm D call. V gave up 3 bases and J gave up 1 base, with 16 bases separating them. Germline-derived CDR1 and CDR2 are SGDLS and YYNGEE. CDR3 length: 16 residues. CDR3 amino acids: CASSERPWGGNTEAFF. In DNA, the CDR3 is TGTGCCAGCAGCGAGCGGCCATGGGGAGGGAACACTGAAGCTTTCTTT.

The sample holds a few counts of this clone. The chain carries TRBV7-3 and TRBJ2-7; no definite D call. Trimming removed 4 bases from V and 2 bases from J, with 12 bases in between. Per the germline V gene, CDR1 is SGHTA and CDR2 is FQGTGA. This CDR3 has 14 residues. The CDR3 nucleotides read TGTGCCAGCAGCTCCGACAAACCCCCCTACGAGCAGTACTTC. Protein sequence: CASSSDKPPYEQYF.

This clone occurred a few times. This chain joins TRBV9 and TRBJ2-1; 10 positions match TRBD2. V lost 2 bases, J lost 10 bases, and 6 bases stayed unmatched. This CDR3 comprises 14 residues. CDR1 SGDLS and CDR2 YYNGEE come from the germline V gene. This chain's CDR3 is CASSVGLALGEQFF. The CDR3 coding sequence is TGTGCCAGCAGCGTGGGACTAGCGTTGGGAGAGCAGTTCTTC.

A few counts support this clone. CDR3 loop: CASTPGQGTNTEAFF. DNA of the CDR3: TGTGCCAGCACCCCCGGACAGGGGACGAACACTGAAGCTTTCTTT. The chain is built from TRBV9 and TRBJ1-1; 9 bases are shared with TRBD1. The CDR3 has 15 amino acids. V trimming: 6 bases; J trimming: 1 base; junction bases outside the gene matches: 7. Germline CDR1 is SGDLS and CDR2 is YYNGEE.

The chain is built from TRBV11-3 and TRBJ2-1, with D possibly being TRBD2 (5 bases). Trimming shortened V by 2 bases and J by 10 bases, and 15 bases separated the two germline ends. CDR1 and CDR2 from the germline V gene are SGHNT and YENEEA. The CDR3 is 14 residues long. The CDR3 bases are TGTGCCAGCAGCTTATCCGCTAGCAGGCGGGAGCAGTTCTTC. This translates into CASSLSASRREQFF.